This T cell receptor beta chain is drawn from a study of shared clonotypes between healthy human individuals. Study conclusions and caveats: Sequencing depth was expected to affect clonotype sharing among donors. In general, naive subsets displayed greater estimated richness than memory subsets did. Rarefaction indicated that sorted-subset sequencing remained incomplete although depth was large.

Terminally differentiated effector memory CD45RA+ cells were left out of the naive CD8 fraction, which was CD45RO-negative and positively selected for CCR7. Details on this clone: What it binds is unknown.

Losses at the gene ends were 4 bases for V and 13 bases for J; bases not matched to a gene: 12. CDR3 length equals 14 residues. Germline CDR1 reads MGHRA; CDR2 reads YSYEKL. Original data processing: Sequence data from immunoSEQ were junction-only and lacked quality scores; consequently, filtering differed. Repertoires were generated with immunoSEQ multiplex PCR, while TCRdb's copy carries only in-frame clones and drops some. The DNA was the basis for D and trimming; V, J and clone size are from that table. The sample lists about 600,000 clones, 95% to 98% occurring once. V usage is TRBV4-1 and J usage is TRBJ2-1; 8 positions match TRBD1. This receptor was identified in a man aged 30 to 45 in good health. The sequenced material came from naive CD8+ T cells sorted from blood. CDR3 sequence reads: CASSLSSGGRAQFF. The CDR3 DNA reads as TGCGCCAGCAGCCTATCCTCAGGGGGCCGGGCCCAGTTCTTC.